This passage covers 25 T cell receptor beta chains from one sample sequenced in a study of post-analysis software for immune sequencing data. Findings and limits, study-wide: Patients carried a handful of TRBV segments more frequently than controls did, and TRBV5-6, TRBV5-1 and TRBV20-1 were among them.

These TCRs' antigens remain unknown. Unique-molecular-identifier-tagged TCR beta cDNA libraries were used. TCRdb reanalysed the PCR reads using MiXCR and keeps one entry per CDR3 protein. This sample carries about 430,000 distinct CDR3 sequences, 30% to 40% of them seen once, and the ten largest clones take approximately 7.7%. Sequencing input: blood. The receptors come from a girl aged 2-15 years with multiple sclerosis.

Notes on this clonotype: The junction departs from the called germline gene at one end, perhaps through a read error. The rearrangement links TRBV13 to TRBJ2-1, with 7 bases fitting TRBD2. The CDR3 has 15 amino acids. Germline CDR1 reads PRHDT; CDR2 reads FYEKMQ (reference sequence). The CDR3 here is CASGFGTTAYNEQFF. Written as DNA, the CDR3 is TGTGCCAGCGGCTTCGGGACTACAGCCTACAATGAGCAGTTCTTC.

In this sample, this clonotype turned up a few times. The rearrangement links TRBV6-6 to TRBJ2-1; 7 bases match TRBD2. The ends lost 0 bases at V and 7 bases at J; junction bases unmatched: 9. The CDR3 spans 16 residues. Per germline, CDR1 MNHNY and CDR2 SVGAGI (reference sequence). The CDR3 sequence is CASSYSLAAAENEQFF. In DNA form, the CDR3 reads TGTGCCAGCAGTTACTCGCTAGCGGCAGCAGAGAATGAGCAGTTCTTC.

This chain joins TRBV5-1 and TRBJ2-1, with 8 bases aligning to TRBD2. Germline V gene data show CDR1 as SGHRS and CDR2 as YFSETQ. V was pared by 6 bases and J by 7 bases, with 12 bases of the junction left unmatched. The CDR3 totals 15 residues. CDR3 sequence: CASMEVSGSWNEQFF. CDR3 sequence (DNA): TGCGCCAGCATGGAGGTCAGCGGGAGTTGGAATGAGCAGTTCTTC.

This clonotype was seen a handful of times. For the CDR3, the DNA is TGTGCCAGCAGCTTACTAAGGGGGTCAACGGATGGCTACACCTTC. As protein: CASSLLRGSTDGYTF. The rearrangement joins TRBV13 to TRBJ1-2, with a weak D call TRBD1 (6 bases). V shed 2 bases and J shed 6 bases, with 16 bases lying between them. From germline, CDR1 is PRHDT and CDR2 FYEKMQ (reference sequence). The CDR3 extends over 15 amino acids.

This clonotype was recorded a few times. This chain uses TRBV7-2 with TRBJ2-1; D is perhaps TRBD2 (6 bases). The germline V gene has CDR1 SGHTA and CDR2 FQGNSA. This CDR3 has 14 residues. The V end was cut by 5 bases, the J end by 9 bases, with 17 bases between. In DNA, the CDR3 is TGTGCCAGCAGCCCGGGACTTTCCCTAAGTGAGCAGTTCTTC. Protein sequence: CASSPGLSLSEQFF.

This clonotype was found a few times. The V gene is TRBV6-1, the J gene TRBJ2-1, with TRBD2 matching 9 bases. This CDR3 is 16 amino acids long. The ends lost 3 bases at V and 2 bases at J; junction bases unmatched: 5. The germline V gene encodes CDR1 MNHNS and CDR2 SASEGT. CDR3: CASSDYSGSPYNEQFF. The CDR3 DNA reads as TGTGCCAGCAGTGATTATAGCGGGAGCCCCTACAATGAGCAGTTCTTC.

The chain is built from TRBV7-2 and TRBJ2-3; 8 bases line up with TRBD2. The germline CDR1 and CDR2 sequences are SGHTA and FQGNSA. The V gene end was trimmed by 3 bases and the J gene end by 3 bases; junction bases not matched to a gene: 5. This CDR3 has 15 amino acids. The CDR3 here is CASSLGLVRTDTQYF. The CDR3 DNA is TGTGCCAGCAGCTTGGGACTAGTTCGGACAGATACGCAGTATTTT.

The chain joins TRBV5-5 to TRBJ2-5; D is perhaps TRBD1 (6 bases). Germline-derived CDR1 and CDR2 are SGHKS and YYEKEE (reference sequence). The CDR3 consists of 17 residues. V shed 0 bases and J shed 1 base, with 16 bases lying between them. The CDR3 coding sequence is TGTGCCAGCAGCTTGGTTCCCGACAGGTACCTCCAAGAGACCCAGTACTTC. Translating it yields CASSLVPDRYLQETQYF.

The gene calls are TRBV12-3 or TRBV12-4 and TRBJ1-1, with 7 bases fitting TRBD1. The CDR3 loop spans 12 amino acids. V lost 6 bases to trimming and J lost 7 bases; unmatched junction nucleotides: 5. The CDR3 loop is CASSLGQYEAFF. For the CDR3, the DNA is TGTGCCAGCAGCCTGGGACAGTATGAAGCTTTCTTT.

This clonotype occurred a few times. The chain is built from TRBV6-6 and TRBJ2-7, with a possible D match to TRBD1 (5 bases). The V end was cut by 2 bases, the J end by 2 bases, with 13 bases between. From germline, CDR1 is MNHNY and CDR2 SVGAGI (reference sequence). The CDR3 is made up of 15 amino acids. The CDR3 DNA follows: TGTGCCAGCAGTTACGGAACGGACAACCCCTACGAGCAGTACTTC. Translation gives CASSYGTDNPYEQYF.

The gene calls are TRBV20-1 and TRBJ2-7; 12 bases line up with TRBD2. CDR1 is DFQATT and CDR2 is SNEGSKA in the germline V gene (reference sequence). Trimming at V came to 0 bases and at J to 2 bases, leaving 5 bases not matched to a gene. The CDR3 contains 16 residues. In DNA form, the CDR3 reads TGCAGTGCTAGAGATTCTAGCGGGGGGGATCCCTACGAGCAGTACTTC. Translating gives CSARDSSGGDPYEQYF.

This clonotype was found a few times. The V gene is TRBV20-1, the J gene TRBJ2-1; 9 bases are a match to TRBD1. The ends lost 0 bases at V and 12 bases at J; junction bases unmatched: 12. Per germline, CDR1 DFQATT and CDR2 SNEGSKA (reference sequence). This CDR3 is 15 amino acids long. For the CDR3, the DNA is TGCAGTGCTAGAGATCCGGGACAGGGAAATGTGGTGCAGTTCTTC. Amino acids: CSARDPGQGNVVQFF.

This clonotype showed up just a few times. V and J are TRBV6-5 and TRBJ1-5; D not resolved. The V end lost 6 bases, the J end lost 6 bases, and 12 bases lay between the germline ends. CDR1 MNHEY and CDR2 SVGAGI come from the germline V gene. The CDR3 is made up of 13 amino acids. CDR3 loop: CASRPAEGQPQHF. The CDR3 DNA sequence: TGTGCCAGCAGACCGGCGGAAGGTCAGCCCCAGCATTTT.

The gene calls are TRBV5-1 and TRBJ1-5; 9 bases align to TRBD1. The CDR3 consists of 15 residues. The J segment lost 5 bases and the V segment lost 0 bases, leaving 3 bases of the junction unmatched. CDR1 is SGHRS, CDR2 YFSETQ, per germline. This chain's CDR3 is CASSLGDRVDQPQHF. DNA for the CDR3: TGCGCCAGCAGCTTGGGGGACAGGGTGGATCAGCCCCAGCATTTT.

This clonotype was counted between two and nine times. V gene TRBV6-1 combines with J gene TRBJ2-7; a weak D match, TRBD2 (7 bases). The CDR3 is 14 amino acids. V gave up 6 bases and J gave up 2 bases, with 14 bases separating them. Germline V CDR1 and CDR2: MNHNS, SASEGT. CDR3 sequence reads: CASSEGGRAYEQYF. The CDR3 DNA is TGTGCCAGCAGCGAGGGGGGGAGGGCCTACGAGCAGTACTTC.

The sample holds many counts of this clonotype. The chain is built from TRBV2 and TRBJ2-1, with D unclear. This CDR3 is built from 14 residues. Germline loops: CDR1 SNHLY, CDR2 FYNNEI. Trimming shortened V by 2 bases and J by 1 base, and 6 bases separated the two germline ends. The DNA of the CDR3 is TGTGCCAGCAGTGAAACCAGATCCTACAATGAGCAGTTCTTC. Amino acid sequence: CASSETRSYNEQFF.

In this sample, this clonotype turned up a few times. This rearrangement joins TRBV7-9 to TRBJ2-7; D gene unclear. V lost 8 bases to trimming and J lost 0 bases, with 11 bases between them. CDR1 SEHNR and CDR2 FQNEAQ come from the germline V gene (reference sequence). The CDR3 is 13 residues long. CDR3 protein: CASFAVSSYEQYF. CDR3 DNA sequence: TGTGCCAGCTTCGCGGTTAGCTCCTACGAGCAGTACTTC.

This clonotype has just a few counts. The chain recombines TRBV5-1 with TRBJ2-1, with 7 bases that match TRBD1. The CDR3 runs to 13 residues. CDR1 is SGHRS, CDR2 YFSETQ, per germline. Trimming took 4 bases from V and 10 from J; bases not matched to a gene: 8. In nucleotides, the CDR3 is TGCGCCAGCAGCACTCACGACAGGGACGAGCAGTTCTTC. This gives the protein CASSTHDRDEQFF. Using reference TRBV5-1 and TRBJ2-1 for the parts outside the CDR3, the full variable domain is KAGVTQTPRYLIKTRGQQVTLSCSPISGHRSVSWYQQTPGQGLQFLFEYFSETQRNKGNFPGRFSGRQFSNSRSEMNVSTLELGDSALYLCASSTHDRDEQFFGPGTRLTVL.

Of note for this clonotype: Compared with germline, one end of the junction differs, possibly owing to a read error. The V and J genes are TRBV27 and TRBJ1-1; a possible D gene is TRBD1 (5 bases). CDR1 is MNHEY and CDR2 is SMNVEV in the germline V gene (reference sequence). The CDR3 is 13 amino acids. As DNA, the CDR3 is TGTGCCAGCAGGTTATTGGGGGGAACTGAAGCTTTCTTT. It yields the protein CASRLLGGTEAFF.

This chain links TRBV6-4 with TRBJ2-3, with D unresolved. Germline V gene data show CDR1 as MRHNA and CDR2 as SNTAGT. Trimming left V 5 bases short and J 0 bases short, with 12 bases between. This CDR3 contains 15 residues. The CDR3 region is CASSLGILSTDTQYF. DNA for the CDR3: TGTGCCAGCAGTCTAGGCATCTTAAGCACAGATACGCAGTATTTT.

This clonotype was recorded a few times. The gene calls are TRBV2 and TRBJ2-4; D ambiguous. There are 14 residues in the CDR3. The germline gives CDR1 SNHLY, CDR2 FYNNEI. Trimming took off 4 bases at V and 0 bases at J, with 7 bases between the two ends. The CDR3 loop reads CASSVGVAKNIQYF. CDR3 sequence (DNA): TGTGCCAGCAGTGTTGGGGTAGCCAAAAACATTCAGTACTTC.

The V and J genes are TRBV3-1 and TRBJ2-3; TRBD2 aligns across 13 bases. In germline, CDR1 is LGHDT, CDR2 YNNKEL (reference sequence). The CDR3 covers 16 residues. The V and J ends lost 4 bases and 3 bases, in that order; junction bases with no gene match: 4. CDR3 residues: CASSRQTSGGTDTQYF. CDR3 sequence (DNA): TGTGCCAGCAGCCGCCAGACTAGCGGGGGGACAGATACGCAGTATTTT.

V is TRBV7-9 and J is TRBJ2-7; weak D call: TRBD1 (6 bases). The germline V gene encodes CDR1 SEHNR and CDR2 FQNEAQ (reference sequence). The CDR3 totals 17 residues. V lost 0 bases and J lost 0, with 15 bases in between. CDR3 DNA sequence: TGTGCCAGCAGCTTAGCGGACGGGGACAAAAGCTCCTACGAGCAGTACTTC. This gives the protein CASSLADGDKSSYEQYF. The full variable domain, in which reference TRBV7-9 and TRBJ2-7 provide the parts outside the CDR3, is DTGVSQNPRHKITKRGQNVTFRCDPISEHNRLYWYRQTLGQGPEFLTYFQNEAQLEKSRLLSDRFSAERPKGSFSTLEIQRTEQGDSAMYLCASSLADGDKSSYEQYFGPGTRLTVT.

This clonotype was seen more than once but under ten times. The junction and the germline gene differ at one end; a read error may be behind it. The gene calls are TRBV6-6 and TRBJ2-5, with 7 bases aligning to TRBD1. Germline V gene data show CDR1 as MNHNY and CDR2 as SVGAGI (reference sequence). The CDR3 has 11 amino acids. The CDR3 region is CTSSGGETQYF. Written as DNA, the CDR3 is TGTACCAGCTCAGGGGGAGAGACCCAGTACTTC.

The chain combines TRBV12-3 or TRBV12-4 with TRBJ1-1, with D possibly being TRBD1 (5 bases). The V end was cut by 3 bases, the J end by 2 bases, with 13 bases between. The length of the CDR3 is 15 residues. CDR3 sequence (DNA): TGTGCCAGCAGTTTTGGCGTGGGGGGTAACACTGAAGCTTTCTTT. It codes for CASSFGVGGNTEAFF.